The 8 T cell receptor beta chains reported below all come from one sample, sequenced in a study of blood T cell repertoires in COVID-19. This table comes from immunoSEQ multiplex PCR, and its TCRdb copy is limited to in-frame clones, with some not included. The sample shows 190,000 or so clones, 75% to 90% of them seen only once. The sample consisted of PBMCs or T cells enriched from blood (not recorded which). Receptors originate from a man aged 40-55 years who had recovered from COVID-19.

This chain uses TRBV6-5 with TRBJ1-5; D gene uncertain. The V end lost 8 bases, the J end lost 0 bases, and 5 bases lay between the germline ends. Per the germline V gene, CDR1 is MNHEY and CDR2 is SVGAGI. The CDR3 is made up of 12 amino acids. The CDR3 bases are TGTGCCAGCTGGGCTAGCAATCAGCCCCAGCATTTT. It translates to CASWASNQPQHF.

The V and J genes are TRBV9 and TRBJ2-1; TRBD1 is a possible D gene (5 bases). V was pared by 0 bases and J by 8 bases, with 9 bases between. The CDR3 loop spans 13 amino acids. CDR1 and CDR2 (germline): SGDLS, YYNGEE. The CDR3 bases are TGTGCCAGCAGCGTAGGTGGACAAGATGAGCAGTTCTTC. Residues: CASSVGGQDEQFF.

As DNA, the CDR3 is TGTGCCAGCAGCTTAGCGGGGGGAAGTTCTAATGAAAAACTGTTTTTT. Its translation: CASSLAGGSSNEKLFF. V gene TRBV7-2 combines with J gene TRBJ1-4, with D maybe TRBD1 (5 bases). Germline CDR1 reads SGHTA; CDR2 reads FQGNSA. CDR3 length equals 16 residues. V was cut by 0 bases and J by 3 bases, with 11 bases left in between.

The chain uses TRBV5-3 and TRBJ2-5; TRBD1 matches at 7 bases. TRBV5-3 is treated as an ORF (open reading frame) with a function not yet certain. Trimming at V came to 5 bases and at J to 5 bases, leaving 9 bases not matched to a gene. This CDR3 has 14 residues. The CDR3 DNA follows: TGTGCCAGAAGGACAAGACAGGGCGCGGAGACCCAGTACTTC. It is translated as CARRTRQGAETQYF.

The chain links TRBV15 to TRBJ2-7, with 10 bases fitting TRBD1. This CDR3 contains 14 residues. Germline CDR1 LNHNV, CDR2 YYDKDF (reference sequence). The trim removed 3 bases at V and 4 bases at J, leaving 3 bases unmatched. The CDR3 reads CATSSLGQGYEQYF. The CDR3 DNA is TGTGCCACCAGCAGTTTGGGACAGGGGTACGAGCAGTACTTC.

V usage is TRBV12-3 or TRBV12-4 and J usage is TRBJ1-2, with a tentative D call TRBD1 (6 bases). V lost 1 base, J lost 6 bases, and 9 bases lay in between. The CDR3 sequence is 13 residues long. The CDR3 region is CASSLGTANGYTF. CDR3 DNA: TGTGCCAGCAGTTTAGGGACAGCAAATGGCTACACCTTC.

The chain is built from TRBV6-5 and TRBJ1-1; D not resolved. Germline CDR1 and CDR2: MNHEY and SVGAGI. V lost 5 bases and J lost 6, with 19 bases in between. The CDR3 sequence is 15 residues long. CDR3 in amino acids: CASSRQKYGIAEAFF. The CDR3 DNA is TGTGCCAGCAGTAGACAAAAATATGGCATCGCTGAAGCTTTCTTT.

The V call is TRBV23-1, the J call TRBJ1-3; 9 bases align to TRBD1. TRBV23-1 is classed as an ORF, of uncertain function. The CDR3 extends over 17 amino acids. V lost 0 bases, J lost 0 bases, and 3 bases stayed unmatched. The CDR3 loop is CASSQSTGGASGNTIYF. CDR3 in DNA: TGCGCCAGCAGTCAATCCACAGGGGGCGCCTCTGGAAACACCATATATTTT.